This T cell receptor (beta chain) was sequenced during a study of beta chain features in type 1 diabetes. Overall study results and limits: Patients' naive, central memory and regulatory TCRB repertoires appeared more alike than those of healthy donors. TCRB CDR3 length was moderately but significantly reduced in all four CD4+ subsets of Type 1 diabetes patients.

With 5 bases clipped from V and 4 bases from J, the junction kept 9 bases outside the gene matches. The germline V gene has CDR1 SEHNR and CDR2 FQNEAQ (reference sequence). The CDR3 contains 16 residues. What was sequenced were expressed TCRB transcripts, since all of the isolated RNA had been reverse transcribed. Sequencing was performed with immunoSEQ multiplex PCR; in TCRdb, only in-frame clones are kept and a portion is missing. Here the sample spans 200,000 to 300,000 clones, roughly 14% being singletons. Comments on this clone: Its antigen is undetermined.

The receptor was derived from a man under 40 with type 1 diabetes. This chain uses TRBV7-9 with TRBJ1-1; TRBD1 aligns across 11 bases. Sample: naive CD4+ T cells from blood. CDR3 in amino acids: CASSRRTGGAGTEAFF. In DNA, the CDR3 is TGTGCCAGCAGCAGGCGGACAGGGGGCGCGGGCACTGAAGCTTTCTTT.